Listed here are 5 T cell receptor beta chains from one sample, sequenced in a study of metastatic and nonmetastatic thyroid tumors. TCRdb re-analyzed the PCR reads using MiXCR. Found here are around 26,000 clones, around 21% of them singletons; the top ten hold around 7.6%. Each patient came to thyroid surgery without any prior treatment (of any kind). The sample taken for sequencing was blood. All receptors come from a female donor with papillary thyroid cancer or a benign thyroid nodule (not recorded which). Some clones in this sample may be carry-over from other donors' samples.

This clone was seen ten or more times. The chain carries TRBV12-3 or TRBV12-4 and TRBJ1-4, with 9 bases aligning to TRBD1. The CDR3 has 14 amino acids. J was trimmed by 4 bases and V by 7 bases; bases with no gene match: 4. CDR3 DNA sequence: TGTGCCAGCACGACAGGGGGTATTAATGAAAAACTGTTTTTT. This gives the protein CASTTGGINEKLFF.

The chain carries TRBV5-1 and TRBJ2-1; D gene uncertain. The V gene lost 0 bases and the J gene lost 3 bases, with 10 bases spanning the gap. Germline V gives CDR1 SGHRS, CDR2 YFSETQ. This CDR3 contains 15 residues. The CDR3 loop is CASSLDLSSYNEQFF. As DNA, the CDR3 is TGCGCCAGCAGCTTGGATCTATCTAGCTACAATGAGCAGTTCTTC.

This clone was recorded many times. Possible read error: a much larger clone is one base away. The V call is TRBV4-2, the J call TRBJ2-7; D remains ambiguous. Trimming shortened V by 3 bases and J by 1 base, and 1 base separated the two germline ends. Looked up from germline, CDR1 is LGHNA and CDR2 is YNFKEQ. The CDR3 consists of 11 residues. The CDR3 is CASSHSYEQYF. The CDR3 DNA sequence: TGTGCCAGCAGCCATTCCTACGAGCAGTACTTC.

This clone showed up many times. The CDR3 here is CASSRGLAGGLAYNEQFF. The CDR3 DNA reads TGTGCCAGCAGCCGGGGACTAGCGGGAGGGCTCGCCTACAATGAGCAGTTCTTC. V usage is TRBV6-5 and J usage is TRBJ2-1, with 16 bases fitting TRBD2. The germline V gene encodes CDR1 MNHEY and CDR2 SVGAGI. The CDR3 is made up of 18 amino acids. Trimming at V came to 6 bases and at J to 2 bases, leaving 7 bases not matched to a gene.

This clone was observed at least ten times. The rearrangement joins TRBV11-2 to TRBJ1-6; no firm D call. This CDR3 region has 16 residues. V was shortened by 2 bases and J by 1 base, with 9 bases between the two germline ends. Germline loops: CDR1 SGHAT, CDR2 FQNNGV. The CDR3 protein is CASSLSKRSYNSPLHF. The CDR3 nucleotides read TGTGCCAGCAGCTTAAGTAAGAGGTCCTATAATTCACCCCTCCACTTT. Complete variable domain (other parts from reference TRBV11-2 and TRBJ1-6): EAGVAQSPRYKIIEKRQSVAFWCNPISGHATLYWYQQILGQGPKLLIQFQNNGVVDDSQLPKDRFSAERLKGVDSTLKIQPAKLEDSAVYLCASSLSKRSYNSPLHFGNGTRLTVT.